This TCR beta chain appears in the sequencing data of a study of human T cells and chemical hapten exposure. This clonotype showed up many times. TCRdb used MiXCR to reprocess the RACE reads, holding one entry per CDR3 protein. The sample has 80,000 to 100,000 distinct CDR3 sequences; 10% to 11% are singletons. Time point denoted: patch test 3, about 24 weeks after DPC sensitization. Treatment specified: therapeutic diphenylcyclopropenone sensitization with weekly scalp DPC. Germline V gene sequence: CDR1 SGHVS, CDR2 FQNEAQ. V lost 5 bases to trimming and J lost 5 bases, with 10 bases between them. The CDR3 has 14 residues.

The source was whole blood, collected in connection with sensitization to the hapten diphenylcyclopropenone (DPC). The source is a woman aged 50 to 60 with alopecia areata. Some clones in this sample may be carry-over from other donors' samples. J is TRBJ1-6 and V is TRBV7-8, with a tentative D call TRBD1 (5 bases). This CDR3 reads CASSPRGNNSPLHF. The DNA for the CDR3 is TGTGCCAGCAGCCCTCGGGGGAATAATTCACCCCTCCACTTT.